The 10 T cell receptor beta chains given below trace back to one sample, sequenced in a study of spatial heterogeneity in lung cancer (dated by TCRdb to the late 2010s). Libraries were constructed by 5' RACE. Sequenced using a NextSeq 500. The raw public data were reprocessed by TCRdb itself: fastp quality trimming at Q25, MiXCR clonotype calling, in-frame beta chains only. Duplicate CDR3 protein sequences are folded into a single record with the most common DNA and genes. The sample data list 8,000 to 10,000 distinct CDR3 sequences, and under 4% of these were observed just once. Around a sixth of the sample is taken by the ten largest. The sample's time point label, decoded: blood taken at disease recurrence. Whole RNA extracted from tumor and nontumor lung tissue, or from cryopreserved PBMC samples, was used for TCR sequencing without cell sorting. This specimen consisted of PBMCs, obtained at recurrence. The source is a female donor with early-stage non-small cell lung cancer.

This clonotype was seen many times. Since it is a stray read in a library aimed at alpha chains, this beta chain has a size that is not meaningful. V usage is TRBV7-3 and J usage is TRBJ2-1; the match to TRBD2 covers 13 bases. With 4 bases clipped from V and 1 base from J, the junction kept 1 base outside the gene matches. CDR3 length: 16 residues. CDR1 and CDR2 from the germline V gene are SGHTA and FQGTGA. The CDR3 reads CASSSLAGGSYNEQFF. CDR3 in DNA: TGTGCCAGCAGCTCACTAGCGGGGGGGTCCTACAATGAGCAGTTCTTC.

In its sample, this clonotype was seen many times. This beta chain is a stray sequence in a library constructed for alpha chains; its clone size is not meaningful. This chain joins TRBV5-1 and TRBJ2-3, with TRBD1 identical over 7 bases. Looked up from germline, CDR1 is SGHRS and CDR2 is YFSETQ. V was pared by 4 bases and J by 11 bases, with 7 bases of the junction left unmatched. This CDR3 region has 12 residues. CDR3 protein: CASSEQGWEQYF. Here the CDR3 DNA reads TGCGCCAGCAGCGAACAGGGGTGGGAGCAGTATTTT.

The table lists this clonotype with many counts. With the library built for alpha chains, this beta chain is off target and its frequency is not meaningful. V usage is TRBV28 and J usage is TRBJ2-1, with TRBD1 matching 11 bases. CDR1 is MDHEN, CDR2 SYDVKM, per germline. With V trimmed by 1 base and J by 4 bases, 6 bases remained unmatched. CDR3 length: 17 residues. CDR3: CASSLFSGTGGYNEQFF. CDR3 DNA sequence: TGTGCCAGCAGTTTATTCTCCGGGACAGGGGGATACAATGAGCAGTTCTTC.

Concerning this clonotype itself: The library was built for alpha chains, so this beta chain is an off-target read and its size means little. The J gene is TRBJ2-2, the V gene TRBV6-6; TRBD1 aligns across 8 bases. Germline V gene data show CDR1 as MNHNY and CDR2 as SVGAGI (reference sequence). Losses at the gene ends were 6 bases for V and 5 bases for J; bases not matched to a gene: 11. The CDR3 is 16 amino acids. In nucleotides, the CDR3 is TGTGCCAGCAGGAGGACCGGCAGGGGGCATACCGGGGAGCTGTTTTTT. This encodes CASRRTGRGHTGELFF.

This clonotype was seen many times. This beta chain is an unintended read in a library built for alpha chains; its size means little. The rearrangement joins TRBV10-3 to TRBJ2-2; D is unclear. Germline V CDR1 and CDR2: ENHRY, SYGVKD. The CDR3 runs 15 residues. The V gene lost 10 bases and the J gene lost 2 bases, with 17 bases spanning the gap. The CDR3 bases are TGTGCCACCACCCGGTGGGCCCCTAACACCGGGGAGCTGTTTTTT. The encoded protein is CATTRWAPNTGELFF.

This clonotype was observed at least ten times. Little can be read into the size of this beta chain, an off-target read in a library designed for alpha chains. The CDR3 is CASSSGQGAVETQYF. The DNA of the CDR3 is TGTGCCAGCAGTTCGGGACAGGGGGCGGTAGAGACCCAGTACTTC. This chain joins TRBV28 and TRBJ2-5; 12 nucleotides agree with TRBD1. Germline V gene sequence: CDR1 MDHEN, CDR2 SYDVKM. After removal of 4 bases from V and 4 bases from J, the junction contained 4 bases not matched to a gene. The CDR3 runs to 15 residues.

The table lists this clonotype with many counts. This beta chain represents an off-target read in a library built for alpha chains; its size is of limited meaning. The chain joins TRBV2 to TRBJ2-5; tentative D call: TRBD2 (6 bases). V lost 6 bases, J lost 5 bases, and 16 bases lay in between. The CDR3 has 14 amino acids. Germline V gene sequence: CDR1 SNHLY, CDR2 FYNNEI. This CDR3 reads CASSLATGGETQYF. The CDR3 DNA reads TGTGCCAGCAGCCTAGCGACGGGCGGTGAGACCCAGTACTTC.

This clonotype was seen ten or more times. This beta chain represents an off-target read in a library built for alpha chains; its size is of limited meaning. CDR3 in amino acids: CASSLRGQGAGELFF. CDR3 nucleotides: TGTGCCAGCAGCTTACGGGGACAGGGTGCCGGGGAGCTGTTTTTT. The J gene is TRBJ2-2, the V gene TRBV7-9; 9 bases match TRBD1. With V trimmed by 2 bases and J by 6 bases, 4 bases remained unmatched. Germline V gives CDR1 SEHNR, CDR2 FQNEAQ (reference sequence). This CDR3 has 15 amino acids.

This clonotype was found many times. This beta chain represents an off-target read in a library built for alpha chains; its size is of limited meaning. The CDR3 bases are TGTGCCAGTAACAGGGACAGAAACACCGGGGAGCTGTTTTTT. Translation gives CASNRDRNTGELFF. The rearrangement links TRBV6-1 to TRBJ2-2, with 7 bases fitting TRBD1. V was pared by 9 bases and J by 2 bases, with 6 bases of the junction left unmatched. Per germline, CDR1 MNHNS and CDR2 SASEGT. The CDR3 contains 14 residues.

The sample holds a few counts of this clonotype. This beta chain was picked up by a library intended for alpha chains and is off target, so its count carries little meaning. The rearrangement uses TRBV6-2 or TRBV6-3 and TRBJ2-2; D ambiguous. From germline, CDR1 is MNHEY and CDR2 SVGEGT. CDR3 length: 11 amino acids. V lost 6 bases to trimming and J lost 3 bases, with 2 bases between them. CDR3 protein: CASRDTGELFF. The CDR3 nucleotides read TGTGCCAGCAGGGACACCGGGGAGCTGTTTTTT.